These T cell receptor beta chains were read from a single sample in a study of blood T cell repertoires in COVID-19. Only in-frame clones appear in the TCRdb table, and some are missing; sequencing was by immunoSEQ multiplex PCR. This table holds 300,000 to 350,000 clones, roughly 88% found once. The material sequenced was PBMCs or T cells enriched from blood (not recorded which). The receptors here all came from a man under 40 who had recovered from COVID-19. CDR3s include the opening cysteine and the closing phenylalanine or tryptophan. Only some rows state a clone size, as once, few, many or a class for expanded clones.

J gene	clone size	V gene	CDR3 protein
TRBJ2-7	NA	TRBV9	CASSTGTSGGATYEQYF
TRBJ2-1	NA	TRBV10-3	CATLQGTSGWNEQFF
TRBJ2-1	NA	TRBV4-1	CASSQRLSGDKLYNEQFF
TRBJ1-1	NA	TRBV7-2	CASTPRGTGPTEAFF
TRBJ1-1	NA	TRBV6-5	CASSYSSGVNTEAFF
TRBJ2-5	NA	TRBV4-3	CASSPRLAGNQETQYF
TRBJ1-4	NA	TRBV12-3/TRBV12-4	CASSLREKLFF
TRBJ1-4	NA	TRBV11-1	CASSPRRSAFPTF
TRBJ2-2	NA	TRBV6-5	CASSYSMGGAAGELFF
TRBJ2-2	NA	TRBV5-1	CASSLAGNTGELFF
TRBJ2-1	NA	TRBV27	CASSDDSVEQFF
TRBJ1-5	NA	TRBV7-2	CASSFGLQAQPQHF
TRBJ1-3	few	TRBV2	CASTPSPVGNTIYF
TRBJ1-2	NA	TRBV6-5	CASSIDRGMGDGYTF
TRBJ2-1	once	TRBV7-9	CASSLPQGTGSTSEQFF
TRBJ2-5	once	TRBV11-2	CASGGQGGGETQYF
TRBJ1-4	NA	TRBV27	CASSLQGTEKLFF
TRBJ2-1	NA	TRBV4-2	CASSLSGGSYNEQFF
TRBJ2-1	few	TRBV7-2	CASSPVGPHNEQFF
TRBJ1-6	NA	TRBV7-9	CASRPQGTENSPLHF
TRBJ1-1	NA	TRBV30	CAWSVMNTEAFF
TRBJ2-2	few	TRBV27	CASSPGQGLVGELFF
TRBJ1-2	NA	TRBV10-1	CASSEGTGYGYTF
TRBJ1-6	NA	TRBV7-9	CASTSGTAHSPLHF